The rows below give T cell receptor beta chains drawn from one sample of a study of blood T cell repertoires in COVID-19. Profiled with immunoSEQ multiplex PCR; TCRdb holds only in-frame clones, not every one. The table lists under 400,000 clones, 70% to 90% of them singletons. Sequencing was performed on peripheral blood. These receptors were taken from a woman aged 25 to 45 with COVID-19, enrolled during active disease. The conserved cysteine and the conserved F or W are not part of the CDR3 here. Fields, in order: clone size, V gene, CDR3 protein. Clone size is stated in some rows and not others, as once, few, many or a class when expanded.

abundance: -; v_gene: TRBV30; CDR3aa: AWSRQGNTEAF
abundance: -; v_gene: TRBV27; CDR3aa: ASSKVGRGVETQY
abundance: -; v_gene: TRBV14; CDR3aa: ASTPRWRATEAF
abundance: once; v_gene: TRBV5-1; CDR3aa: ASSLVPTGTYEQY
abundance: -; v_gene: TRBV2; CDR3aa: ASSESGGLGEQY
abundance: -; v_gene: TRBV2; CDR3aa: ASSVEGARTGELF
abundance: -; v_gene: TRBV24-1; CDR3aa: ATSESGRGYTGELF
abundance: once; v_gene: TRBV6-1; CDR3aa: ASSEAKDLGAEAF
abundance: -; v_gene: TRBV29-1; CDR3aa: SVDQGGIEQY
abundance: -; v_gene: TRBV2; CDR3aa: ASSLKGGRNSPLH
abundance: -; v_gene: TRBV9; CDR3aa: ASSPSEAGEQF
abundance: -; v_gene: TRBV27; CDR3aa: ASSFGGQGLIGANVLT
abundance: -; v_gene: TRBV2; CDR3aa: ASSEEYSYEQY
abundance: -; v_gene: TRBV30; CDR3aa: AWIPTGANTEAF
abundance: -; v_gene: TRBV10-3; CDR3aa: AISETRDRV
abundance: -; v_gene: TRBV6-2/TRBV6-3; CDR3aa: ASSYVAGNQPQH
abundance: -; v_gene: TRBV9; CDR3aa: ASSAWPAGGTDTQY
abundance: once; v_gene: TRBV5-4; CDR3aa: ASSRDRGNEKLF
abundance: -; v_gene: TRBV11-2; CDR3aa: ASRGGGTIVF
abundance: -; v_gene: TRBV5-5; CDR3aa: ASSLGNQPQH
abundance: -; v_gene: TRBV2; CDR3aa: ASSTGTGYYEQY
abundance: -; v_gene: TRBV2; CDR3aa: ATTGTNQQSPYEQY
abundance: few; v_gene: TRBV28; CDR3aa: ASSPQGRDQPQH
abundance: once; v_gene: TRBV2; CDR3aa: ASSEFGGRSSGSYEQY
abundance: -; v_gene: TRBV10-2; CDR3aa: ASSEIRLDRGLEQY
abundance: -; v_gene: TRBV7-9; CDR3aa: ASSLGQDFYGYT